Below are 31 T cell receptor beta chains sequenced from a single sample in a study of blood T cell repertoires in COVID-19. The assay was immunoSEQ multiplex PCR, and TCRdb's table has in-frame clones only and misses some. The profile shows about 210,000 clones, 75% to 90% of them singletons. The source material was peripheral blood. The receptor set was obtained from a middle-aged woman with acute or convalescent COVID-19.

The chain uses TRBV11-2 and TRBJ2-7; no clear D gene. CDR3 length: 12 residues. The germline V gene has CDR1 SGHAT and CDR2 FQNNGV. V lost 8 bases and J lost 3, with 11 bases in between. The CDR3 DNA sequence: TGTGCCAGCGGCCACACGTTCTACGAGCAGTACGTC. Translated: CASGHTFYEQYV.

The CDR3 coding sequence is TGTGCCAGCAGTTTTTCGGACTATGGCTACACCTTC. It is translated as CASSFSDYGYTF. The rearrangement uses TRBV12-3 or TRBV12-4 and TRBJ1-2; D is ambiguous. This CDR3 contains 12 residues. V lost 3 bases, J lost 3 bases, and 5 bases lay in between.

V is TRBV6-2 or TRBV6-3 and J is TRBJ2-2, with D possibly matching TRBD2 (7 bases). Per germline, CDR1 MNHEY and CDR2 SVGEGT. The CDR3 totals 15 residues. Trimming removed 2 bases from V and 3 bases from J, with 10 bases in between. CDR3 DNA sequence: TGTGCCAGCAGTTACCGCGGGGGCGACACCGGGGAGCTGTTTTTT. As protein: CASSYRGGDTGELFF.

This chain uses TRBV24-1 with TRBJ2-2; weak D call: TRBD1 (6 bases). From germline, CDR1 is KGHDR and CDR2 SFDVKD. The CDR3 spans 14 residues. V lost 4 bases to trimming and J lost 5 bases, with 10 bases between them. CDR3 in amino acids: CATSDRTATGELFF. The CDR3 DNA reads as TGTGCCACCAGTGACCGGACAGCGACCGGGGAGCTGTTTTTT.

This clone was detected only a few times. This chain connects TRBV7-9 to TRBJ1-1, with 10 bases identical to TRBD1. Germline-derived CDR1 and CDR2 are SEHNR and FQNEAQ (reference sequence). This CDR3 comprises 18 residues. V shed 7 bases, J shed 1 base, and the junction held 15 bases outside the gene matches. Here the CDR3 DNA reads TGTGCCAGCACCGAGGCCCCTCGAGGACAGGGGGGGAACACTGAAGCTTTCTTT. This encodes CASTEAPRGQGGNTEAFF. Based on the CDR3 plus reference TRBV7-9 and TRBJ1-1, the full variable domain is DTGVSQNPRHKITKRGQNVTFRCDPISEHNRLYWYRQTLGQGPEFLTYFQNEAQLEKSRLLSDRFSAERPKGSFSTLEIQRTEQGDSAMYLCASTEAPRGQGGNTEAFFGQGTRLTVV.

This chain links TRBV19 with TRBJ1-1; TRBD1 is a possible D gene (5 bases). Germline V lookup: CDR1 LNHDA, CDR2 SQIVND (reference sequence). V lost 5 bases, J lost 7 bases, and 14 bases lay in between. This CDR3 spans 13 amino acids. The DNA of the CDR3 is TGTGCCAGTAGTCCGAGGCAGGGATATGAAGCTTTCTTT. Its protein is CASSPRQGYEAFF.

This clone appeared once. DNA of the CDR3: TGTGCCAGCAGCCAACTCGGGGGGAGCTCCTACAATGAGCAGTTCTTC. Protein product: CASSQLGGSSYNEQFF. The rearrangement joins TRBV14 to TRBJ2-1, with 7 bases lining up with TRBD2. The CDR3 totals 16 residues. After removal of 2 bases from V and 0 bases from J, the junction contained 4 bases not matched to a gene. Germline values: CDR1 SGHDN, CDR2 FVKESK. Full variable domain (outside the CDR3, taken from reference TRBV14 and TRBJ2-1): EAGVTQFPSHSVIEKGQTVTLRCDPISGHDNLYWYRRVMGKEIKFLLHFVKESKQDESGMPNNRFLAERTGGTYSTLKVQPAELEDSGVYFCASSQLGGSSYNEQFFGPGTRLTVL.

This clone occurred once. The rearrangement uses TRBV11-2 and TRBJ1-1; 8 positions match TRBD1. CDR1 SGHAT and CDR2 FQNNGV come from the germline V gene. The length of the CDR3 is 14 residues. V lost 1 base to trimming and J lost 6 bases; unmatched junction nucleotides: 4. CDR3 protein: CASSLGTGRAEAFF. CDR3 in DNA: TGTGCCAGCAGCTTAGGGACAGGGAGAGCTGAAGCTTTCTTT.

Written as DNA, the CDR3 is TGTGCCAGTAGTATAGGAAACAGCTACACAGATACGCAGTATTTT. It yields the protein CASSIGNSYTDTQYF. This chain uses TRBV19 with TRBJ2-3; D is unresolved. Trimming took off 1 base at V and 2 bases at J, with 10 bases between the two ends. The CDR3 is 15 amino acids. CDR1 is LNHDA, CDR2 SQIVND, per germline (reference sequence).

This chain connects TRBV3-1 (or the pseudogene TRBV3-2) to TRBJ1-6; D may be TRBD1 (5 bases). Trimming took 1 base from V and 7 from J, leaving 8 bases between them. The germline gives CDR1 LGHDT, CDR2 YNNKEL (reference sequence). The CDR3 extends over 14 amino acids. The CDR3 coding sequence is TGTGCCAGCAGCCAAGTGACAGAAAATTCACCCCTCCACTTT. Amino acid sequence: CASSQVTENSPLHF.

The gene calls are TRBV7-3 and TRBJ1-2; no definite D call. The CDR3 length is 15 residues. Germline assignment: CDR1 SGHTA and CDR2 FQGTGA. Trimming pared 2 bases from V and 2 bases from J, leaving 12 bases between. The DNA for the CDR3 is TGTGCCAGCAGCTTATTCCCAGGAGGGAACTATGGCTACACCTTC. Amino acid sequence: CASSLFPGGNYGYTF.

V is TRBV6-1 and J is TRBJ1-1; D is perhaps TRBD1 (5 bases). This CDR3 has 14 amino acids. The germline V and J ends were trimmed by 5 bases and 7 bases, with 17 bases remaining between them. CDR1 and CDR2 from the germline V gene are MNHNS and SASEGT. CDR3 region: CASSSGAPRDEAFF. In DNA form, the CDR3 reads TGTGCCAGCAGTTCTGGGGCCCCCAGGGATGAAGCTTTCTTT.

The rearrangement joins TRBV6-4 to TRBJ1-1, with TRBD1 matching over 9 bases. CDR3 length: 16 residues. J lost 5 bases, V lost 6 bases, and 13 bases had no gene match. Germline V gives CDR1 MRHNA, CDR2 SNTAGT. The CDR3 DNA reads TGTGCCAGCAGCCCGGGACAGGGTTACCGAGTTACTGAAGCTTTCTTT. It yields the protein CASSPGQGYRVTEAFF.

V and J are TRBV29-1 and TRBJ1-4, with 8 bases identical to TRBD1. The CDR3 has 13 residues. Trimming took 4 bases from V and 7 from J; bases not matched to a gene: 5. The germline CDR1 and CDR2 sequences are SQVTM and ANQGSEA. The DNA of the CDR3 is TGCAGCGTTGCGACAGGGGATTCTGAAAAACTGTTTTTT. This codes for CSVATGDSEKLFF.

The J gene is TRBJ1-4, the V gene TRBV6-4, with D tentatively TRBD1 (5 bases). Looked up from germline, CDR1 is MRHNA and CDR2 is SNTAGT. The CDR3 has 17 residues. V shed 3 bases and J shed 6 bases, with 20 bases lying between them. The CDR3 protein is CASSEAGVSLGHEKLFF. CDR3 coding DNA: TGTGCCAGCAGTGAAGCGGGTGTGTCCCTGGGACATGAAAAACTGTTTTTT.

In the case of this clone: The sample carries other DNA sequences with the same CDR3. The chain joins TRBV5-1 to TRBJ1-2, with 7 bases aligning to TRBD1. The V segment lost 0 bases and the J segment 3 bases; nucleotides outside the gene matches: 5. CDR1 is SGHRS, CDR2 YFSETQ, per germline. This CDR3 has 15 residues. The DNA of the CDR3 is TGCGCCAGCAGCTTGGACGGGACAGCTTACTATGGCTACACCTTC. Protein product: CASSLDGTAYYGYTF.

V is TRBV5-1 and J is TRBJ2-1; TRBD2 might be the D (6 bases). CDR1 is SGHRS, CDR2 YFSETQ, per germline. CDR3 length equals 17 residues. V lost 0 bases and J 5 bases, leaving 18 bases between the germline ends. CDR3 residues: CASSLVGLSSGDNEQFF. CDR3 sequence (DNA): TGCGCCAGCAGCTTGGTGGGACTTTCGTCGGGGGACAATGAGCAGTTCTTC.

The gene calls are TRBV5-1 and TRBJ2-1, with 10 nucleotides matching TRBD2. V lost 4 bases to trimming and J lost 4 bases; unmatched junction nucleotides: 8. The CDR3 runs to 16 residues. Looked up from germline, CDR1 is SGHRS and CDR2 is YFSETQ. CDR3 bases: TGCGCCAGCAGCATAAGCGGGGGGGCCGTTTACAATGAGCAGTTCTTC. The encoded protein is CASSISGGAVYNEQFF.

This sequence joins TRBV5-1 and TRBJ2-5, with 9 bases matching TRBD1. The germline V gene has CDR1 SGHRS and CDR2 YFSETQ. The V and J ends lost 4 bases and 2 bases, in that order; junction bases with no gene match: 9. There are 16 residues in the CDR3. The CDR3 DNA reads as TGCGCCAGCAGCCACGGACAGGGGCTTACACAAGAGACCCAGTACTTC. It codes for CASSHGQGLTQETQYF.

A few counts support this clone. The rearrangement uses TRBV5-6 and TRBJ1-4, with unresolved D. CDR3 length: 13 residues. Germline V gene sequence: CDR1 SGHDT, CDR2 YYEEEE. Trimming removed 0 bases at V and 8 bases at J, with 8 bases between. Here the CDR3 reads CASSLASGEKLFF. The CDR3 region has the DNA TGTGCCAGCAGCTTGGCTTCCGGGGAAAAACTGTTTTTT.

In this sample, this clone turned up a few times. The V and J genes are TRBV5-6 and TRBJ1-4; TRBD1 matches 7 bases. The CDR3 is made up of 15 amino acids. J was trimmed by 6 bases and V by 6 bases; bases with no gene match: 11. Germline-derived CDR1 and CDR2 are SGHDT and YYEEEE. The CDR3 loop reads CASTAGPGGYEKLFF. The CDR3 nucleotides are TGTGCCAGCACCGCGGGGCCAGGGGGGTATGAAAAACTGTTTTTT.

The rearrangement joins TRBV12-5 to TRBJ1-2, with TRBD1 matching 8 bases. Germline CDR1 and CDR2: LGHNT and FRNRAP. The V and J ends lost 0 bases and 6 bases, in that order; junction bases with no gene match: 12. This CDR3 has 17 amino acids. The CDR3 here is CASGLVIRTGSFDGYTF. The CDR3 nucleotides are TGTGCTAGTGGTTTGGTTATCCGGACAGGGAGTTTCGATGGCTACACCTTC.

This chain uses TRBV21-1 with TRBJ2-7; TRBD1 was called by the table and not checked on the DNA. TRBV21-1 is recorded as a pseudogene. The CDR3 is 12 amino acids. Here the CDR3 DNA reads TGTGCCAGCCGCCAGGACAGGGGGCCCTTGCTCGTC. Protein: CASRQDRGPLLV.

This clone was seen just once. V usage is TRBV19 and J usage is TRBJ1-5; TRBD1 is a possible D gene (6 bases). Trimming removed 0 bases at V and 3 bases at J, with 15 bases between. The germline CDR1 and CDR2 sequences are LNHDA and SQIVND (reference sequence). This CDR3 has 17 amino acids. The CDR3 DNA follows: TGTGCCAGTAGTATAGACACGACAGGATCGTTCAATCAGCCCCAGCATTTT. It translates to CASSIDTTGSFNQPQHF.

This chain joins TRBV4-1 and TRBJ1-4; D is ambiguous. Germline CDR1 and CDR2: MGHRA and YSYEKL. Trimming shortened V by 0 bases and J by 16 bases, and 15 bases separated the two germline ends. The CDR3 has 13 amino acids. DNA for the CDR3: TGCGCCAGCAGCCAAGATAACTTCAACGCACCGTTTTTT. Protein: CASSQDNFNAPFF.

This clone appeared a few times. The chain uses TRBV2 and TRBJ1-3, with D hard to call. Germline CDR1 reads SNHLY; CDR2 reads FYNNEI. The CDR3 loop spans 11 amino acids. Trimming left V 5 bases short and J 8 bases short, with 7 bases between. CDR3 in amino acids: CASSSLDTIYF. CDR3 nucleotide sequence: TGTGCCAGCAGTTCCCTAGACACCATATATTTT.

The V call is TRBV10-2, the J call TRBJ1-4; D gene uncertain. CDR3 size: 15 residues. CDR1 and CDR2 from the germline V gene are WSHSY and SAAADI. Trimming left V 10 bases short and J 0 bases short, with 15 bases between. CDR3 residues: CATATESATNEKLFF. The CDR3 coding sequence is TGCGCCACCGCAACGGAGAGCGCAACTAATGAAAAACTGTTTTTT.

The chain has TRBV11-2 and TRBJ1-2, with D possibly being TRBD1 (5 bases). Germline assignment: CDR1 SGHAT and CDR2 FQNNGV. Trimming shortened V by 2 bases and J by 1 base, and 11 bases separated the two germline ends. The CDR3 has 15 residues. For the CDR3, the DNA is TGTGCCAGCAGCTTAATCCGGGGGGGTAACTATGGCTACACCTTC. It yields the protein CASSLIRGGNYGYTF.

V and J are TRBV5-4 and TRBJ2-5, with TRBD1 identical over 9 bases. J lost 2 bases, V lost 5 bases, and 4 bases had no gene match. This CDR3 is built from 14 residues. The germline V gene has CDR1 SGHNT and CDR2 YYREEE (reference sequence). CDR3 protein: CASSSGTGQETQYF. CDR3 in DNA: TGTGCCAGCAGTTCCGGGACAGGGCAAGAGACCCAGTACTTC.

The genes are TRBV11-2 and TRBJ2-5; 7 nucleotides line up with TRBD1. Germline CDR1 reads SGHAT; CDR2 reads FQNNGV. The V gene end was trimmed by 1 base and the J gene end by 2 bases; junction bases not matched to a gene: 10. The length of the CDR3 is 17 residues. In nucleotides, the CDR3 is TGTGCCAGCAGCTTAGGGGCGACAGGGTCTTCTCAAGAGACCCAGTACTTC. Protein product: CASSLGATGSSQETQYF.

V is TRBV19 and J is TRBJ1-1; 8 nucleotides agree with TRBD1. J gave up 0 bases and V 3 bases, and 15 bases lay outside the gene matches. The CDR3 runs 19 residues. Looked up from germline, CDR1 is LNHDA and CDR2 is SQIVND (reference sequence). Written as DNA, the CDR3 is TGTGCCAGTAGTATCGTAGGACAGGGTGATATTTTCATGAACACTGAAGCTTTCTTT. Translating gives CASSIVGQGDIFMNTEAFF.